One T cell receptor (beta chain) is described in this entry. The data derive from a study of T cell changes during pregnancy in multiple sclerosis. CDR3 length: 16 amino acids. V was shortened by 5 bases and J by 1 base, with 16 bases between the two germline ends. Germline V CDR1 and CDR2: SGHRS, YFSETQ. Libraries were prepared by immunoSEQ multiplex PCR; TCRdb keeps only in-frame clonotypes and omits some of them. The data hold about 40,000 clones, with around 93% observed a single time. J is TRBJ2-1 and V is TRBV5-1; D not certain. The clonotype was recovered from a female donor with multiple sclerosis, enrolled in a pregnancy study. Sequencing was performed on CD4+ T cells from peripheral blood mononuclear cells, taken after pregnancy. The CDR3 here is CASSTDDFDSYNEQFF. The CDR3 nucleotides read TGCGCCAGCAGTACGGATGACTTCGATTCCTACAATGAGCAGTTCTTC.